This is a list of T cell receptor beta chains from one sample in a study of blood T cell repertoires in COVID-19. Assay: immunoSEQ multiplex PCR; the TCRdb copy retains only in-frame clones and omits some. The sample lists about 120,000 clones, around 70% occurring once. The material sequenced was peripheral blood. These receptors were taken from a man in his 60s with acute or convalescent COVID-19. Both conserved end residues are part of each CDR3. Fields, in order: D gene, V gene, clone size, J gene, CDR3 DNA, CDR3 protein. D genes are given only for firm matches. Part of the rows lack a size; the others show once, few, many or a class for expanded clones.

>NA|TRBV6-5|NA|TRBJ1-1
TGTGCCAGCAGTTACTCGTGGGGGGGGAACACTGAAGCTTTCTTT
CASSYSWGGNTEAFF
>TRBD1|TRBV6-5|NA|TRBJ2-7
TGTGCCATAGGGACAGGGGTAGACGAGCAGTACTTC
CAIGTGVDEQYF
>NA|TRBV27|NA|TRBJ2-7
TGTGCCAGCAGTTTGATGGGGAGGGAGCAGTACTTC
CASSLMGREQYF
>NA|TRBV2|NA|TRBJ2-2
TGTGCCAGCAGTGTGGAGACAGTAAACACCGGGGAGCTGTTTTTT
CASSVETVNTGELFF
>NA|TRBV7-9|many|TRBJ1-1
TGTGCCAGCAGCTTAGGCGGCAGTGAAGCTTTCTTT
CASSLGGSEAFF
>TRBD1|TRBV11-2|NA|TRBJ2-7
TGTGCCAGCAGCTTAGATCGGGGACAGAAGCAGTACTTC
CASSLDRGQKQYF
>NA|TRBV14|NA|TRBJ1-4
TGTGCCAGCAGTCCGAACGCCAGGAGGAATAATGAAAAACTGTTTTTT
CASSPNARRNNEKLFF
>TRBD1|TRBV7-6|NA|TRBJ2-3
TGTGCCAGCAGCTTCGGGACAGGGATAGGCACAGATACGCAGTATTTT
CASSFGTGIGTDTQYF
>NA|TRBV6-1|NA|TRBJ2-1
TGTGCCAGCAGTGAATGGCCCCGCAATGAGCAGTTCTTC
CASSEWPRNEQFF
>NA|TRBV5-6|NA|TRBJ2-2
TGTGCCAGCAGCTTCATCAGGGGAAACACCGGGGAGCTGTTTTTT
CASSFIRGNTGELFF
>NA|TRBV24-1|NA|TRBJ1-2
TGTGCCACCAGTGATCCGAGACAGCGATATGGCTACACCTTC
CATSDPRQRYGYTF
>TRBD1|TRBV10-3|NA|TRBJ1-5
TGTGCCATCAGTGAGTCGATCCAGGGGGGCGGTCCCCAGCATTTT
CAISESIQGGGPQHF
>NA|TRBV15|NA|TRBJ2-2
TGTGCCACCAGCAGAGACCAGAACACCGGGGAGCTGTTTTTT
CATSRDQNTGELFF
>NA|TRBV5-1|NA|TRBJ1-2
TGCGCCAGCAGCTTGGAGACAGGCGACTATGGCTACACCTTC
CASSLETGDYGYTF
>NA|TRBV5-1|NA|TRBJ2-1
TGCGCCAGCAGCTTTAGCACGAATGAGCAGTTCTTC
CASSFSTNEQFF
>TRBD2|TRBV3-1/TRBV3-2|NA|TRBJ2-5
TGTGCCAGCAGCCAAACTAGCGGGAGAGCAGAGACCCAGTACTTC
CASSQTSGRAETQYF